The TCR beta chain described here comes from a study of T cells after posttransplantation cyclophosphamide. Study conclusions and caveats: Later blood repertoires were often dominated by clones from the donor CD8+ memory compartment. TRB overlap between skin or GI tissue T cells and blood was limited.

Clones were sequenced by immunoSEQ multiplex PCR, and TCRdb holds only the in-frame ones, with some missing. This sample shows about 9,100 clones and no singletons; 3% to 4.5% rests with the ten largest. CDR1 is SGHNT, CDR2 YENEEA, per germline. The CDR3 runs 15 residues. V lost 5 bases and J lost 4, with 16 bases in between. Busulfan-fludarabine conditioning, marrow transplant, and cyclophosphamide on days +3 and +4 were administered. This clone was seen at least ten times. Its specificity is unknown. The receptor was derived from a male patient in his 50s who received an allogeneic stem cell transplant from a related donor and was CMV-positive. Some T cells here may be from the graft donor. J is TRBJ2-3 and V is TRBV11-3; D unresolved. This sample comprised PBMCs, obtained less than 370 days after allogeneic stem cell transplant with posttransplant cyclophosphamide. Here the CDR3 reads CASSPRLVTADTQYF. Written as DNA, the CDR3 is TGTGCCAGCAGCCCTAGGTTGGTTACCGCAGATACGCAGTATTTT.